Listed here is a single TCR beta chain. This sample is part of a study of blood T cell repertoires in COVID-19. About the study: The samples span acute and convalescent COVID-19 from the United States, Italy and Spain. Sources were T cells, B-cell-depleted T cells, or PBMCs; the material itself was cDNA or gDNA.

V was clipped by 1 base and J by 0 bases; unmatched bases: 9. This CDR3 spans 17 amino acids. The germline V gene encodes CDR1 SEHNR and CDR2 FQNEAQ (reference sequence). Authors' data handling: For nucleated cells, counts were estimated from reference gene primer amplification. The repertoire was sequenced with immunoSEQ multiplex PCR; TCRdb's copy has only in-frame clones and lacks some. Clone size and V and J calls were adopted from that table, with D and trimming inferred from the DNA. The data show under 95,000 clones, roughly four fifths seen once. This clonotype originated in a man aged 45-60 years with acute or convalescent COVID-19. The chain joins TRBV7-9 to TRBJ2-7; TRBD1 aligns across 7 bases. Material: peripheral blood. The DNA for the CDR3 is TGTGCCAGCAGCTTAGGGATGACAGGGACCTTCTCCTACGAGCAGTACTTC. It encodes CASSLGMTGTFSYEQYF.